These 3 T cell receptor beta chains were sequenced from one sample in a study of beta chain features in type 1 diabetes. What was sequenced were expressed TCRB transcripts, since all of the isolated RNA had been reverse transcribed. Clones were sequenced by immunoSEQ multiplex PCR, and TCRdb holds only the in-frame ones, with some missing. The sample records about 930,000 clones, 17% being singletons. The sequencing sample was made of naive CD4+ T cells from blood. These receptors all come from a woman under 30 in good health.

This clone occurred a few times. This sequence joins TRBV4-3 and TRBJ2-1, with 10 bases aligning to TRBD2. Germline assignment: CDR1 LGHNA and CDR2 YSLEER. The CDR3 runs 17 residues. Germline trimming cut 2 bases from V and 4 bases from J; bases unmatched to any gene: 8. This CDR3 is CASSQTGAGGGYNEQFF. The CDR3 region has the DNA TGCGCCAGCAGCCAAACCGGAGCGGGAGGGGGATACAATGAGCAGTTCTTC.

As concerns this clone: Different DNA sequences within this sample yield the same CDR3. The genes are TRBV5-1 and TRBJ2-2; D gene ambiguous. The CDR3 has 14 amino acids. Germline CDR1 reads SGHRS; CDR2 reads YFSETQ. Deletions cut 2 bases from V and 0 bases from J, with 5 bases between. CDR3: CASSFSPNTGELFF. The CDR3 DNA follows: TGCGCCAGCAGCTTTAGCCCGAACACCGGGGAGCTGTTTTTT.

In its sample, this clone was seen a few times. This sequence joins TRBV28 and TRBJ2-5; tentatively, D is TRBD1 or TRBD2 (5 bases each). This CDR3 contains 13 residues. Between the trimmed V and J ends, which lost 3 bases and 5 bases, there was a span of 10 bases. CDR1 MDHEN and CDR2 SYDVKM come from the germline V gene. The CDR3: CASSLGVIETQYF. The CDR3 DNA follows: TGTGCCAGCAGTTTGGGGGTAATTGAGACCCAGTACTTC.